A selection of T cell receptor beta chains follows, all from one sample in a study of blood T cell repertoires in COVID-19. The data were produced by immunoSEQ multiplex PCR, yet TCRdb's version contains in-frame clones alone and is incomplete. The data contain fewer than 300,000 clones, approximately 81% of them singletons. Sequenced material: peripheral blood. All receptors derive from a woman in her late teens or twenties with acute or convalescent COVID-19. Both conserved end residues are part of each CDR3. The order of the fields is V gene, J gene, clone size, D gene, CDR3 DNA, CDR3 protein. D genes are given only for firm matches. Expanded clones get a size class; other rows say once, few or many, or leave the size out.

TRBV18	TRBJ2-2	-	TRBD2	TGTGCCGGAGCGGGAGACCTCACCGGGGAGCTGTTTTTT	CAGAGDLTGELFF
TRBV4-3	TRBJ2-1	-	TRBD2	TGCGCCAGCAGCCCCGGCACTAGCGGAGCGTACAATGAGCAGTTCTTC	CASSPGTSGAYNEQFF
TRBV30	TRBJ1-5	-	-	TGTGCCTGGAGTAGAGATAGCAATCAGCCCCAGCATTTT	CAWSRDSNQPQHF
TRBV13	TRBJ2-7	-	-	TGTGCCAGCAGCCGCGGGCACTCCTACGAGCAGTACTTC	CASSRGHSYEQYF
TRBV19	TRBJ1-1	-	-	TGTGCCAGTAGTATAGACCCAGGGATGAACACTGAAGCTTTCTTT	CASSIDPGMNTEAFF
TRBV6-6	TRBJ2-1	-	TRBD2	TGTGCCAGCAGCCCGGGACTACAGAGCTCCTACAATGAGCAGTTCTTC	CASSPGLQSSYNEQFF
TRBV7-9	TRBJ2-6	-	-	TGTGCCAGCAGCTTAGAGGGGTCTGGGGCCAACGTCCTGACTTTC	CASSLEGSGANVLTF
TRBV27	TRBJ1-1	-	-	TGTGCCAGCAGTTTTCAGGGGAACACTGAAGCTTTCTTT	CASSFQGNTEAFF
TRBV9	TRBJ1-4	-	-	TGTGCCAGCAGCGTCTCGCAGGGGCAAGAAAAACTGTTTTTT	CASSVSQGQEKLFF
TRBV6-5	TRBJ1-1	-	TRBD1	TGTGCCTCGAAGGGGGCAATCATGAACACTGAAGCTTTCTTT	CASKGAIMNTEAFF
TRBV7-2	TRBJ1-6	-	-	TGTGCCAGCAGCTTAACCCAGGCCGGGGGTAATTCACCCCTCCACTTT	CASSLTQAGGNSPLHF
TRBV10-3	TRBJ2-1	once	TRBD2	TGTGCCACGAAGGGACTAGCGGGTTTAGATGAGCAGTTCTTC	CATKGLAGLDEQFF
TRBV10-2	TRBJ1-5	-	-	TGCGCCAGCGCCTACGGACAAACTAATCAGCCCCAGCATTTT	CASAYGQTNQPQHF
TRBV6-5	TRBJ1-1	-	TRBD1	TGTGCCAGCAGCCCCCTGGGACAGGGGCGAACTGAAGCTTTCTTT	CASSPLGQGRTEAFF
TRBV6-2/TRBV6-3	TRBJ2-1	-	-	TGTGCCAGCAGTAAACGGAGCGGACCCCCCTACAATGAGCAGTTCTTC	CASSKRSGPPYNEQFF
TRBV19	TRBJ1-2	-	-	TGTGCCAGTAGTGATGACAGGTTCTATGGCTACACCTTC	CASSDDRFYGYTF
TRBV12-3/TRBV12-4	TRBJ2-2	-	-	TGTGCCAGCGTTACAAAGAACACCGGGGAGCTGTTTTTT	CASVTKNTGELFF
TRBV13	TRBJ1-5	-	-	TGTGCCAGCAGCTTAGGCCAGGGCAGCAATCAGCCCCAGCATTTT	CASSLGQGSNQPQHF
TRBV5-6	TRBJ2-5	-	TRBD1	TGTGCCAGCAGCGGGACAGGTATTAGCGAGACCCAGTACTTC	CASSGTGISETQYF
TRBV5-6	TRBJ2-5	-	-	TGTGCCAGTGGGGGAGGAGGGCTAGCTTCTAAGTACTTC	CASGGGGLASKYF
TRBV30	TRBJ1-5	-	TRBD1	TGTGCCTGGGGACAGGGGGTCGGGGTGCCCCAGCATTTT	CAWGQGVGVPQHF
TRBV6-4	TRBJ2-7	-	-	TGTGCCAGCAGTGACTGTGGAGGGTTCGAGCAGTACTTC	CASSDCGGFEQYF
TRBV10-3	TRBJ2-3	-	TRBD2	TGTGCCATCAGGGGGGGGAGCACAGATACGCAGTATTTT	CAIRGGSTDTQYF
TRBV5-1	TRBJ1-1	-	-	TGCGCCAGCAGCCATACGACGGGGTCCACTGAAGCTTTCTTT	CASSHTTGSTEAFF
TRBV11-2	TRBJ2-1	-	-	TGTGCCAGCGCCCTTGGGAGGAGCGATGAGCAGTTCTTC	CASALGRSDEQFF
TRBV28	TRBJ2-6	-	TRBD1	TGTGCCAGCAGTTTAGGGAGGGGACAGGGGGTCCCTGGGGCCAACGTCCTGACTTTC	CASSLGRGQGVPGANVLTF
TRBV14	TRBJ2-7	-	TRBD2	TGTGCCAGCAGCCGCCAGAGGACTAGCGGGATAGGGTGGTTGTCCTACGAGCAGTACTTC	CASSRQRTSGIGWLSYEQYF
TRBV3-1/TRBV3-2	TRBJ2-1	-	-	TGTGCCAGCAGCCAAGCATGGGACTTCTCCAATGAGCAGTTCTTC	CASSQAWDFSNEQFF
TRBV9	TRBJ1-1	-	-	TGTGCCAGCAGCCCCCACCCGGAGACCGAGAACACTGAAGCTTTCTTT	CASSPHPETENTEAFF
TRBV9	TRBJ2-7	-	-	TGTGCCAGCAGCGCTCAGGAGGCCCTAAGGAACGAGCAGTACTTC	CASSAQEALRNEQYF
TRBV7-2	TRBJ2-1	once	TRBD2	TGTGCCAGCAGCTTCCAAGGACTAGCGGGAGTTGGTGAGCAGTTCTTC	CASSFQGLAGVGEQFF
TRBV3-1/TRBV3-2	TRBJ2-5	-	TRBD2	TGTGCCAGCACTAGCGGGGAGACCCAGTACTTC	CASTSGETQYF
TRBV7-9	TRBJ1-6	-	TRBD1	TGTGCCAGCAGCTTATCGACAGGGTATAATTCACCCCTCCACTTT	CASSLSTGYNSPLHF
TRBV12-5	TRBJ1-5	-	-	TGTGCTAGTGGTTTGGGCAGTCGGCAGGACAATCAGCCCCAGCATTTT	CASGLGSRQDNQPQHF
TRBV15	TRBJ1-2	-	TRBD1	TGTGCCACCAGCAGAGAGTCAGGGGGTGTTGGTCATGGCTACACCTTC	CATSRESGGVGHGYTF
TRBV4-3	TRBJ1-6	-	-	TGCGCCAGCAGCCAAGATTGGGGAGGGGCAACATCTTATAATTCACCCCTCCACTTT	CASSQDWGGATSYNSPLHF
TRBV7-9	TRBJ1-2	-	-	TGTGCCAGCAGCCCAGACTTGTGGGTTAACTATGGCTACACCTTC	CASSPDLWVNYGYTF
TRBV6-5	TRBJ2-1	-	TRBD2	TGTGCCAGCAGCTACACCGGGACTACTTACAATGAGCAGTTCTTC	CASSYTGTTYNEQFF
TRBV7-8	TRBJ2-5	-	TRBD1	TGTGCCAGCAGCCTATCGACAGGGATCCAAGAGACCCAGTACTTC	CASSLSTGIQETQYF
TRBV3-1/TRBV3-2	TRBJ2-4	-	TRBD1	TGTGCCAGCAGACCCGGACAGGGTCGATGTATTTGTAAAACCAAAAACATTCAGTACTTC	CASRPGQGRCICKTKNIQYF
TRBV27	TRBJ2-1	-	TRBD1	TGTGCCAGCAGTCCCATAGGACAGGTAGCCGGAGGCGTGCAGTTCTTC	CASSPIGQVAGGVQFF
TRBV7-2	TRBJ2-3	-	TRBD2	TGTGCCAGCACCTATCAAGCGGGACCGAGCACAGATACGCAGTATTTT	CASTYQAGPSTDTQYF
TRBV9	TRBJ1-1	-	-	TGTGCCAGCAGCGTAGTCGGGGAGAGCACTGAAGCTTTCTTT	CASSVVGESTEAFF
TRBV2	TRBJ2-2	-	TRBD1	TGTGCCAGCAGTGTTGTGACAGGGTTCGGGGAGCTGTTTTTT	CASSVVTGFGELFF
TRBV5-6	TRBJ1-2	-	-	TGTGCCAGCAGCTTGGGACAGGACTATGGCTACACCTTC	CASSLGQDYGYTF